Below, one T cell receptor beta chain is given with its context. The data originate from a study of blood T cell repertoires in COVID-19. Study-level information: Sites in the United States, Italy and Spain provided acute and convalescent COVID-19 samples.

V was cut by 0 bases and J by 11 bases, with 8 bases left in between. CDR3 length equals 12 residues. Germline CDR1 is LGHDT and CDR2 is YNNKEL (reference sequence). Produced via immunoSEQ multiplex PCR; TCRdb's table is partial and in-frame only. The repertoire holds under 250,000 clones, less than 90% seen once, with approximately 1.5% in the top ten. The receptor comes from a middle-aged woman who had recovered from COVID-19. The chain carries TRBV3-1 (or the pseudogene TRBV3-2) and TRBJ2-1; D gene ambiguous. Input material: peripheral blood. The CDR3 region is CASSQDRNQQFF. The CDR3 coding sequence is TGTGCCAGCAGCCAAGATAGAAACCAGCAGTTCTTC.